The 16 T cell receptor beta chains below were found in one sample sequenced in a study of identical twins. TCRdb passed the 5' RACE reads through MiXCR, listing each CDR3 protein once. The sample has nearly 200,000 distinct CDR3 sequences, around a sixth seen once; the top ten hold 35% to 45%. The data were also submitted as part of a second study, on T cells expressing NK-cell markers.

The sample was CD8+ T cells sorted from blood. The receptor set was obtained from a woman aged 18-29 years in good health.

CDR3 in amino acids: CASSHTHLASFEQYF. The CDR3, as DNA: TGTGCCAGCAGCCATACACATCTAGCGTCATTCGAGCAGTACTTC. V is TRBV3-1 and J is TRBJ2-7; D may be TRBD2 (6 bases). V shed 3 bases and J shed 6 bases, with 18 bases lying between them. The CDR3 runs 15 residues. From germline, CDR1 is LGHDT and CDR2 YNNKEL (reference sequence).

The chain joins TRBV20-1 to TRBJ1-4, with D tentatively TRBD1 (5 bases). The V gene's germline CDR1 is DFQATT and CDR2 SNEGSKA (reference sequence). Trimming took 1 base from V and 6 from J, leaving 18 bases between them. The CDR3 is 16 amino acids. The CDR3 nucleotides are TGCAGTGCTAGAGGTCAGGGTATCCCGTTTTATGAAAAACTGTTTTTT. This gives the protein CSARGQGIPFYEKLFF.

This clonotype has ten or more counts. The chain combines TRBV6-2 or TRBV6-3 with TRBJ2-3; 7 bases fit TRBD2. Germline V CDR1 and CDR2: MNHEY, SVGEGT. The CDR3 extends over 13 amino acids. The V gene end was trimmed by 6 bases and the J gene end by 2 bases; junction bases not matched to a gene: 2. CDR3: CASSTSDTDTQYF. The CDR3 DNA follows: TGTGCCAGCAGCACTAGCGACACAGATACGCAGTATTTT.

For this clonotype: Mismatch with germline at one junction end may stem from a read error. The chain uses TRBV7-9 and TRBJ2-5, with TRBD1 matching over 7 bases. The CDR3 extends over 15 amino acids. Looked up from germline, CDR1 is SEHNR and CDR2 is FQNEAQ (reference sequence). The CDR3 spells CASSPRDRLQETQCF. CDR3 DNA sequence: TGTGCCAGCAGCCCACGGGACAGACTACAAGAGACCCAGTGCTTC.

This clonotype was observed at least ten times. The V and J genes are TRBV7-6 and TRBJ2-7, with D tentatively TRBD1 or TRBD2 (5 bases each). CDR1 is SGHVS, CDR2 FNYEAQ, per germline. This CDR3 comprises 17 residues. Trimming took 5 bases from V and 3 from J, leaving 23 bases between them. In DNA, the CDR3 is TGTGCCAGCAGCCCATACTTCCAGGGAGAGGTTTTCTACGAGCAGTACTTC. Translating gives CASSPYFQGEVFYEQYF.

This clonotype occurred a few times. The rearrangement links TRBV20-1 to TRBJ2-3; D is perhaps TRBD1 (5 bases). Trimming removed 5 bases at V and 7 bases at J, with 13 bases between. Germline CDR1 reads DFQATT; CDR2 reads SNEGSKA (reference sequence). The CDR3 spans 12 residues. CDR3 DNA: TGCAGTGCTTCTTGGACATACTATACGCAGTATTTT. It yields the protein CSASWTYYTQYF.

The rearrangement links TRBV4-3 to TRBJ1-1; unclear D gene. There are 14 residues in the CDR3. From germline, CDR1 is LGHNA and CDR2 YSLEER. V lost 1 base and J lost 4, with 10 bases in between. The DNA for the CDR3 is TGCGCCAGCAGCCAAGCCCTAGGGAGCACTGAAGCTTTCTTT. Its translation: CASSQALGSTEAFF.

The chain uses TRBV20-1 and TRBJ1-1, with D uncertain. V was shortened by 5 bases and J by 2 bases, with 6 bases between the two germline ends. Germline CDR1 and CDR2: DFQATT and SNEGSKA (reference sequence). The CDR3 totals 11 residues. The CDR3 is CSAPINTEAFF. CDR3 sequence (DNA): TGCAGTGCTCCAATAAACACTGAAGCTTTCTTT.

The CDR3 coding sequence is TGTGCCAGCAGGAACCAACGGGACAGGTCTAGAAATGAGCAGTTCTTC. Amino acids: CASRNQRDRSRNEQFF. The chain is built from TRBV5-5 and TRBJ2-1, with TRBD1 matching over 8 bases. The length of the CDR3 is 16 residues. Germline V CDR1 and CDR2: SGHKS, YYEKEE (reference sequence). Trimming cost V 5 bases and J 7 bases; bases outside gene matches: 14.

This chain uses TRBV5-1 with TRBJ2-3; TRBD2 matches at 9 bases. The junction had 7 bases not matched to a gene; V was cut back by 3 bases and J by 2 bases. This CDR3 is built from 16 residues. The germline gives CDR1 SGHRS, CDR2 YFSETQ. CDR3 region: CASSWTSVPPTDTQYF. CDR3 DNA sequence: TGCGCCAGCAGCTGGACTAGCGTTCCTCCCACAGATACGCAGTATTTT.

This chain joins TRBV29-1 and TRBJ2-2; 8 bases map to TRBD2. This CDR3 spans 14 amino acids. J gave up 7 bases and V 1 base, and 5 bases lay outside the gene matches. Germline V gene sequence: CDR1 SQVTM, CDR2 ANQGSEA. Here the CDR3 reads CSVEVGRAHGELFF. The CDR3 DNA sequence: TGCAGCGTTGAAGTCGGGAGGGCTCACGGGGAGCTGTTTTTT.

V is TRBV4-2 and J is TRBJ2-2, with 10 bases aligning to TRBD2. With 0 bases clipped from V and 4 bases from J, the junction kept 5 bases outside the gene matches. The CDR3 covers 17 residues. From germline, CDR1 is LGHNA and CDR2 YNFKEQ. The CDR3 bases are TGTGCCAGCAGCCAAGAGAGCCTAGCGGGGGTCACCGGGGAGCTGTTTTTT. This sequence encodes CASSQESLAGVTGELFF.

V gene TRBV13 combines with J gene TRBJ2-2, with TRBD1 matching 8 bases. Germline CDR1 is PRHDT and CDR2 is FYEKMQ (reference sequence). This CDR3 is 14 amino acids long. Unmatched junction bases numbered 3, after V lost 5 bases and J lost 4 bases. The CDR3 DNA reads TGTGCCAGCAGCCACGGGACAGGCACCGGGGAGCTGTTTTTT. Protein sequence: CASSHGTGTGELFF.

The chain couples TRBV7-1 to TRBJ2-3; maybe TRBD1 (6 bases). TRBV7-1 is filed as an ORF, its function uncertain. CDR3 length: 11 residues. V lost 10 bases to trimming and J lost 7 bases, with 12 bases between them. For the CDR3, the DNA is TGTGCCACCCAGGGGCGCAATACGCAGTATTTT. Translation: CATQGRNTQYF.

The chain couples TRBV7-9 to TRBJ1-6; D unclear. In germline, CDR1 is SEHNR, CDR2 FQNEAQ (reference sequence). The CDR3 runs 15 residues. V shed 1 base and J shed 7 bases, with 11 bases lying between them. The CDR3 protein is CASSLDWGTNSPLHF. The CDR3 nucleotides read TGTGCCAGCAGCTTAGACTGGGGTACCAATTCACCCCTCCACTTT.

Comment on this clonotype: Compared with germline, one end of the junction differs, possibly owing to a read error. The chain uses TRBV3-1 and TRBJ2-2, with a tentative D call TRBD2 (5 bases). Germline CDR1 and CDR2: LGHDT and YNNKEL (reference sequence). The CDR3 has 14 residues. The CDR3 coding sequence is TGTGCCAGCAGCCAGGGCTCGAACACCGGGGTGCTGTTTTTT. It encodes CASSQGSNTGVLFF.